This T cell receptor beta chain was captured in a study of blood T cell repertoires in COVID-19 (dated by TCRdb to 2018 to 2020). Regarding the research as a whole: Samples covering the acute and convalescent phases of COVID-19 were provided by collaborators in the United States, Italy and Spain. The prospective study material was composed of cDNA or gDNA derived from T cells, B-cell-depleted T cells, or PBMCs. Deeply sampled blood TCRbeta repertoires from subjects exposed to, actively infected with, or recovered from COVID-19 were included in the dataset. A freely available public database, intended as a resource for researchers studying the immune response to SARS-CoV-2, is where the repertoires were released. The samples were drawn from two sources: the first 160 participants of the ongoing ImmuneRACE study, and 1,200 or so subjects contributed by 6 global collaborators. A de-identified subject ID, COVID-19 status, age in years and sex were almost always included in the sample metadata. Where available, HLA class I and class II types were obtained from metadata supplied by the sample provider rather than from assay-based typing.

V and J are trimmed by 6 bases and 5 bases, and the gene matches miss 3 bases of the junction. Spanning cysteine to phenylalanine, the CDR3 consists of 13 amino acids. The retained sequence is limited to the CDR3, 39 bases, with the frame set at the first base. CDR1 and CDR2 are drawn from the germline V gene: MNHEY, SVGAGI. General findings and caveats noted by the study authors: The amount of clinical and demographic metadata varied by source and participant and was provided uncurated.

TCRbeta CDR3 regions were amplified from genomic DNA by means of the immunoSEQ Assay, a bias-controlled multiplex PCR. Per the authors' processing: The number of nucleated cells in each sample was estimated by amplification of reference gene primers within the assay. Sequence reads were collapsed and filtered to measure the absolute abundance of every unique TCRbeta CDR3 rearrangement. For each sample, productive Simpson clonality was calculated as the square root of Simpson's diversity index across productive rearrangements. TCRdb carries this immuneACCESS record with in-frame sequences only. Its versions omit some clonotypes, under half of them owing to an unresolved V gene in the studies checked, with the rest unexplained. V, J and clone size derive from that table, while D and trimming were established from the DNA sequence. The sample contains about 300,000 clones, roughly 91% of them found a single time. 1.5% to 2% of the sample is in the top ten clones.

A note on this clone: Its antigen is unknown. No clone much larger than this one lies a single base away; base qualities are absent.

One collaborating source in Seattle enrolled patients during active infection and followed them longitudinally through the course of disease. Collaborating institutions collected whole blood in K2EDTA tubes following their own protocols. For TCRbeta analysis, collaborators shipped samples in one of three forms: frozen whole blood, isolated PBMCs, or DNA extracted from either of those sample types. The chain joins TRBV6-5 to TRBJ1-2, and TRBD1 matches 10 of the central bases. The TCR was taken from a woman between 25 and 40 years old with COVID-19, enrolled during active disease. The sample consisted of peripheral blood. The CDR3 loop reads CASRGTGAYGYTF. The DNA reads TGTGCCAGCAGAGGGACAGGGGCGTATGGCTACACCTTC.